At least ten counts were recorded for the clone carrying this T cell receptor beta chain. Its specificity is unknown. This sample is drawn from a study of T cells in Graves' hyperthyroidism and ophthalmopathy. Study-level findings and limits: Among thyroid clonotypes expanded above 0.001, most also appeared in blood.

Researchers amplified the TCR beta CDR3 regions from RNA transcripts. When the TCR CDR3 underwent first-round RT-PCR, the HTBI primer set was used. TCRdb recomputed calls from the multiplex PCR reads with MiXCR, one row per CDR3 protein. The sample has more than 350,000 distinct CDR3 sequences, about 15% seen once. Pregnant or lactating patients were excluded, as were those with uncontrolled infection or other autoimmune disease. Clinical symptoms, serum thyroxine, TRAb, thyroid ultrasound and orbital computed tomography informed diagnoses. Sequencing was carried out using blood. The origin of this receptor is a woman aged 25-40 years with Graves' ophthalmopathy.

CDR3 loop: CASSIWGLDTEAFF. In nucleotides, the CDR3 is TGTGCCAGTAGTATTTGGGGGCTTGACACTGAAGCTTTCTTT. The chain couples TRBV19 to TRBJ1-1, with D possibly being TRBD1 (6 bases). With 3 bases removed from V and 3 bases from J, the gap between germline ends came to 11 bases. The CDR3 runs to 14 residues. CDR1 is LNHDA and CDR2 is SQIVND in the germline V gene (reference sequence).